This paragraph reports one T cell receptor beta chain. Antigen unknown. Data came from immunoSEQ multiplex PCR; TCRdb stores just in-frame clones and leaves some out. The sample has 5,200 or so clones, over 75% seen once. There are 15 residues in the CDR3. The V end was cut by 5 bases, the J end by 2 bases, with 16 bases between. The regulatory T cell sort gate was CD4+CD25hiCD127low/negative. This specimen belongs to a study of B cell selection in AIRE deficiency. Whole-study results and caveats: Only TCRbeta was sequenced; around 39% of shared healthy Treg sequences appeared in Tconv. Patient Tconv cells held 30% to 35% of Treg sequences shared by healthy donors.

This TCR derives from a human donor with AIRE deficiency. Sequenced sample: Tregs sorted from PBMCs. V gene TRBV7-1 combines with J gene TRBJ2-7; D may be TRBD2 (5 bases). TRBV7-1 is known as an ORF, though its function is uncertain. The CDR3 loop is CASSVIGVSPYEQYF. DNA of the CDR3: TGTGCCAGCAGCGTAATCGGGGTTTCCCCCTACGAGCAGTACTTC.